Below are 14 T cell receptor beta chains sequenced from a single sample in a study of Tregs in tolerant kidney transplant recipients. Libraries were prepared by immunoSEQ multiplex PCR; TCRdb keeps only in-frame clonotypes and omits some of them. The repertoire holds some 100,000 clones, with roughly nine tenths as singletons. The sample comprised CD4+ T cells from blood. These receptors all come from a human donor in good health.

CDR3 in amino acids: CASSLMQRDSPLHF. CDR3 sequence (DNA): TGTGCCAGCAGCTTAATGCAGCGAGATTCACCCCTCCACTTT. V and J are TRBV5-4 and TRBJ1-6; no clear D gene. Per the germline V gene, CDR1 is SGHNT and CDR2 is YYREEE (reference sequence). The CDR3 covers 14 residues. Deletions cut 2 bases from V and 8 bases from J, with 11 bases between.

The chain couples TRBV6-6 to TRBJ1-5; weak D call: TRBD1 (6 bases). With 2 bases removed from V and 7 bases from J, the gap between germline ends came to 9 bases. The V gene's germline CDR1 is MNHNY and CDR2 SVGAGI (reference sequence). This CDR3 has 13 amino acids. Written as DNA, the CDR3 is TGTGCCAGCAGTTACGACAGGAGACAGCCCCAGCATTTT. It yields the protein CASSYDRRQPQHF.

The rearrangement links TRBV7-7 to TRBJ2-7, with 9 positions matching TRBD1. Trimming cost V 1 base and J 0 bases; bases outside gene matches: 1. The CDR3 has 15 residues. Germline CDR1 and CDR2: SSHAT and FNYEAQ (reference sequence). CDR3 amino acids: CASSLGQGVSYEQYF. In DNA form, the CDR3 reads TGTGCCAGCAGCTTAGGACAGGGGGTCTCCTACGAGCAGTACTTC.

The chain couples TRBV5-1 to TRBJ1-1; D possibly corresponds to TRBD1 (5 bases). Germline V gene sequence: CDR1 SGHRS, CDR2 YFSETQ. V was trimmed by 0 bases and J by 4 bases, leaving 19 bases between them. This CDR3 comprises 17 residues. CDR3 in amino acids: CASSLDSGRGSGTEAFF. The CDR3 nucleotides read TGCGCCAGCAGCTTGGACTCCGGGAGGGGAAGTGGCACTGAAGCTTTCTTT.

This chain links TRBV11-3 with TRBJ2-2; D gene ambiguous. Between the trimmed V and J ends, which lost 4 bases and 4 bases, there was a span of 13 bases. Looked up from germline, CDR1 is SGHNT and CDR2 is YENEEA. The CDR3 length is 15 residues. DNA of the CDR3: TGTGCCAGCAGCTCCCATCTTCGGAGCACCGGGGAGCTGTTTTTT. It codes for CASSSHLRSTGELFF.

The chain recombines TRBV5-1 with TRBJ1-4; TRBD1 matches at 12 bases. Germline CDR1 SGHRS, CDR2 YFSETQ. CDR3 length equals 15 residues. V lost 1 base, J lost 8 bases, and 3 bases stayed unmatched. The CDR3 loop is CASSLTGTGGEKLFF. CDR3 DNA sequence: TGCGCCAGCAGCTTGACGGGGACAGGGGGCGAAAAACTGTTTTTT.

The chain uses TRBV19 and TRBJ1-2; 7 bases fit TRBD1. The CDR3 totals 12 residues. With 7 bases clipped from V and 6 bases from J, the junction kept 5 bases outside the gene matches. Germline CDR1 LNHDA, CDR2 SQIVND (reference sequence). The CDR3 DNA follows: TGTGCCAGTACCGACAGGGCGGATGGCTACACCTTC. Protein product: CASTDRADGYTF.

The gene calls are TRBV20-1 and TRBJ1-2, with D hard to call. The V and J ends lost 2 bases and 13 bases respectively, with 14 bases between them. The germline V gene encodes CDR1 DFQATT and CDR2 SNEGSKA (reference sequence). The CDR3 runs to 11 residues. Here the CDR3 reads CSARLGMLITF. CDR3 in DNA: TGCAGTGCTAGATTGGGGATGCTCATCACCTTC.

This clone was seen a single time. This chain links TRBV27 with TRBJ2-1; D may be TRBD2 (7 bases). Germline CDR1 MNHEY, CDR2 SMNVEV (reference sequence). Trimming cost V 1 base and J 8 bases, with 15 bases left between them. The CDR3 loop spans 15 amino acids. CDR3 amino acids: CASSLYWGGGHEQFF. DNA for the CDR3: TGTGCCAGCAGTTTATATTGGGGGGGCGGGCATGAGCAGTTCTTC.

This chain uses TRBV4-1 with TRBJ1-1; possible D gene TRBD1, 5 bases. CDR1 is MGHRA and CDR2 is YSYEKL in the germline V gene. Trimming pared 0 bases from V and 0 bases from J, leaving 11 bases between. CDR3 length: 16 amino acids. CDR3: CASSQDQGRMNTEAFF. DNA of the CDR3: TGCGCCAGCAGCCAAGATCAGGGCAGAATGAACACTGAAGCTTTCTTT.

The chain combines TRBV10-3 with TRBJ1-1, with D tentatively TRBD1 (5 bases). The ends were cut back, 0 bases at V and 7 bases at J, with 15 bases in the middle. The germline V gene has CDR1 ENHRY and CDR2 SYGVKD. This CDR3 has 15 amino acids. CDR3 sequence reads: CAISESIRGVYEAFF. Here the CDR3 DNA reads TGTGCCATCAGTGAGTCGATTCGGGGGGTTTATGAAGCTTTCTTT.

The CDR3 sequence is CASKGELFTDTQYF. CDR3 in DNA: TGTGCCAGCAAGGGGGAGCTATTTACAGATACGCAGTATTTT. This chain joins TRBV2 and TRBJ2-3; D perhaps matches TRBD1 (6 bases). Germline lookup yields CDR1 SNHLY and CDR2 FYNNEI. V shed 7 bases and J shed 3 bases, with 14 bases lying between them. This CDR3 contains 14 residues.

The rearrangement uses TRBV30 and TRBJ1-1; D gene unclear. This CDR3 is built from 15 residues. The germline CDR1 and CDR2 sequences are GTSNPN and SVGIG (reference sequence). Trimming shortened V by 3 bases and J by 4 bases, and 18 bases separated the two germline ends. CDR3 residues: CAWRLYAPRGTEAFF. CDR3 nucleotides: TGTGCCTGGAGGCTCTATGCCCCGCGGGGCACTGAAGCTTTCTTT.

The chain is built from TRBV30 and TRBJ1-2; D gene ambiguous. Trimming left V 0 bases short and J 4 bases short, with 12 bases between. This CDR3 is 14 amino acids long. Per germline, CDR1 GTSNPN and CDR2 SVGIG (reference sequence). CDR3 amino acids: CAWSVLHRGYGYTF. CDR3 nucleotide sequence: TGTGCCTGGAGTGTACTGCACCGAGGCTATGGCTACACCTTC.